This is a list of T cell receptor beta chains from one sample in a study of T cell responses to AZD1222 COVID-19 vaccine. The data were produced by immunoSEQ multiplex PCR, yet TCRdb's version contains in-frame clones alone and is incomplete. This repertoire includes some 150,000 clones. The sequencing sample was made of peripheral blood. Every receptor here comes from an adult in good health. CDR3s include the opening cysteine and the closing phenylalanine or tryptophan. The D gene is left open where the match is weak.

DNA: TGTGCCAGCAGCTTAGGGACCTTCTACGAGCAGTACTTC
CDR3: CASSLGTFYEQYF
length: 13
V: TRBV28
J: TRBJ2-7
D: NA

DNA: TGCAGCGTTCTCGACGTGAACACTGAAGCTTTCTTT
CDR3: CSVLDVNTEAFF
length: 12
V: TRBV29-1
J: TRBJ1-1
D: NA

DNA: TGTGCCAGCAGTTACGGGGACGGGTACAATTCACCCCTCCACTTT
CDR3: CASSYGDGYNSPLHF
length: 15
V: TRBV6-5
J: TRBJ1-6
D: NA

DNA: TGTGCCAGCAGCCTGGGACCGGCGGGGGATGAGCAGTTCTTC
CDR3: CASSLGPAGDEQFF
length: 14
V: TRBV7-8
J: TRBJ2-1
D: TRBD2

DNA: TGTGCCAGCAGCTTGGCCGGAGTGAATTCACCCCTCCACTTT
CDR3: CASSLAGVNSPLHF
length: 14
V: TRBV6-5
J: TRBJ1-6
D: NA

DNA: TGTGCCATCAGTCGTATGGGGGGGGGCGGCTCCTACAATGAGCAGTTCTTC
CDR3: CAISRMGGGGSYNEQFF
length: 17
V: TRBV10-3
J: TRBJ2-1
D: NA

DNA: TGTGCCAGCAGCCTTTTGGGGGGAAACACCATATATTTT
CDR3: CASSLLGGNTIYF
length: 13
V: TRBV28
J: TRBJ1-3
D: NA

DNA: TGTGCCAGCAGTGAATTGGCAGGGGGGTTAAACAATCAGCCCCAGCATTTT
CDR3: CASSELAGGLNNQPQHF
length: 17
V: TRBV6-1
J: TRBJ1-5
D: TRBD1

DNA: TGCGCCAGCAGCCAAAACATGGATACGCAGTATTTT
CDR3: CASSQNMDTQYF
length: 12
V: TRBV4-1
J: TRBJ2-3
D: NA

DNA: TGCGCCAGCAGCCCTGTTCGACTCGATCAGCCCCAGCATTTT
CDR3: CASSPVRLDQPQHF
length: 14
V: TRBV4-1
J: TRBJ1-5
D: NA

DNA: TGTGCCAGCAGCGCCGACAGGGGGAATGAAAAACTGTTTTTT
CDR3: CASSADRGNEKLFF
length: 14
V: TRBV9
J: TRBJ1-4
D: TRBD1

DNA: TGTGCCAGTAGTATCGGGGGGCGGCATGAGCAGTTCTTC
CDR3: CASSIGGRHEQFF
length: 13
V: TRBV19
J: TRBJ2-1
D: NA

DNA: TGTGCCAGCAGTTACTCGAGGGCAGGCGAGAACACTGAAGCTTTCTTT
CDR3: CASSYSRAGENTEAFF
length: 16
V: TRBV6-6
J: TRBJ1-1
D: NA

DNA: TGTGCCAGCAGCTTAGCGGTACCATACAATGAGCAGTTCTTC
CDR3: CASSLAVPYNEQFF
length: 14
V: TRBV7-8
J: TRBJ2-1
D: NA

DNA: TGTGCCAGCAGCTTGGGGGGACAAAAGCCCCAGCATTTT
CDR3: CASSLGGQKPQHF
length: 13
V: TRBV5-4
J: TRBJ1-5
D: NA

DNA: TGTGCCACCAGCTGGCGGACAGGCCAGGAAAAACTGTTTTTT
CDR3: CATSWRTGQEKLFF
length: 14
V: TRBV15
J: TRBJ1-4
D: TRBD1

DNA: TGTGCCAGCAGCTTAGGGACAATGAGCTCCTACGAGCAGTACTTC
CDR3: CASSLGTMSSYEQYF
length: 15
V: TRBV7-8
J: TRBJ2-7
D: NA

DNA: TGTGCCACCAGTGAGAGGGCACAGGGGGGCGAAAAACTGTTTTTT
CDR3: CATSERAQGGEKLFF
length: 15
V: TRBV24-1
J: TRBJ1-4
D: TRBD1

DNA: TGTGCCAGCTCATCGAAGACTAGCGCCAATGAGCAGTTCTTC
CDR3: CASSSKTSANEQFF
length: 14
V: TRBV18
J: TRBJ2-1
D: TRBD2

DNA: TGTGCCAGCAGACGACAGATCCCGGGGAACACTGAAGCTTTCTTT
CDR3: CASRRQIPGNTEAFF
length: 15
V: TRBV6-5
J: TRBJ1-1
D: NA

DNA: TGTGCCAGCAGCCTCATAAGGGAAGAAAAACTGTTTTTT
CDR3: CASSLIREEKLFF
length: 13
V: TRBV6-5
J: TRBJ1-4
D: NA

DNA: TGTGCCAGCAGTCAACAGTATAGCAATCAGCCCCAGCATTTT
CDR3: CASSQQYSNQPQHF
length: 14
V: TRBV6-6
J: TRBJ1-5
D: NA

DNA: TGTGCCAGCAGTTACGTGGGGAGTTATGGCTACACCTTC
CDR3: CASSYVGSYGYTF
length: 13
V: TRBV6-5
J: TRBJ1-2
D: NA

DNA: TGTGCCAGCAGTGAAGGGGTCCAGGACATGGCTCAGCCCCAGCATTTT
CDR3: CASSEGVQDMAQPQHF
length: 16
V: TRBV6-1
J: TRBJ1-5
D: NA

DNA: TGTGCCAGCAGCCCCTCGGACAACACCTATGGCTACACCTTC
CDR3: CASSPSDNTYGYTF
length: 14
V: TRBV5-5
J: TRBJ1-2
D: NA

DNA: TGTGCCAGCAGCCGAAGTAGGGAAGAGCAGTACTTC
CDR3: CASSRSREEQYF
length: 12
V: TRBV11-2
J: TRBJ2-7
D: NA

DNA: TGTGCCAGCAGCCTCTTGGGACAGGGGGCTACGAGGGAGCAGTTCTTC
CDR3: CASSLLGQGATREQFF
length: 16
V: TRBV7-9
J: TRBJ2-1
D: TRBD1

DNA: TGCGCCAGCAGCCAAGAACCCTCGAGGGCAGGGTATACAGATACGCAGTATTTT
CDR3: CASSQEPSRAGYTDTQYF
length: 18
V: TRBV4-1
J: TRBJ2-3
D: NA

DNA: TGCAGCGTGGGGGGGGACAGGGCATTCTACAATGAGCAGTTCTTC
CDR3: CSVGGDRAFYNEQFF
length: 15
V: TRBV29-1
J: TRBJ2-1
D: TRBD1

DNA: TGTGCCAGCAGTTTTTTTCCTAGCGGGGGGGCAACGCAGTATTTT
CDR3: CASSFFPSGGATQYF
length: 15
V: TRBV28
J: TRBJ2-3
D: TRBD2

DNA: TGTGCCAGCTCACCACAGGGGACAGAGATTAATTCACCCCTCCACTTT
CDR3: CASSPQGTEINSPLHF
length: 16
V: TRBV18
J: TRBJ1-6
D: TRBD1

DNA: TGTGCCAGCAGCCCGGGGAGGGCCTCCTACGAGCAGTACTTC
CDR3: CASSPGRASYEQYF
length: 14
V: TRBV3-1/TRBV3-2
J: TRBJ2-7
D: TRBD2

DNA: TGCAGTGCTAAAGGGGGATATGGCTACACCTTC
CDR3: CSAKGGYGYTF
length: 11
V: TRBV20-1
J: TRBJ1-2
D: NA

DNA: TGTGCCAGCAGCGTATCCCACATCAACTCTGGAAACACCATATATTTT
CDR3: CASSVSHINSGNTIYF
length: 16
V: TRBV9
J: TRBJ1-3
D: NA

DNA: TGTGCCAGCAGCTTAGTTCTGGATACCAATAGCAATCAGCCCCAGCATTTT
CDR3: CASSLVLDTNSNQPQHF
length: 17
V: TRBV7-9
J: TRBJ1-5
D: NA

DNA: TGTGCCAGCAGCCAAGCCGGACGGGGGCAGGGAAACACCATATATTTT
CDR3: CASSQAGRGQGNTIYF
length: 16
V: TRBV3-1/TRBV3-2
J: TRBJ1-3
D: NA

DNA: TGTGCCAGCAGCCACCAACGGGGGGGCGTTGGAGATACGCAGTATTTT
CDR3: CASSHQRGGVGDTQYF
length: 16
V: TRBV3-1/TRBV3-2
J: TRBJ2-3
D: TRBD2

DNA: TGTGCCTGGAGGGGGGGCCCCCTCTACGAGCAGTACTTC
CDR3: CAWRGGPLYEQYF
length: 13
V: TRBV30
J: TRBJ2-7
D: NA

DNA: TGCGCCAGCAGCTCCGGGGCCACCCACACAGATACGCAGTATTTT
CDR3: CASSSGATHTDTQYF
length: 15
V: TRBV5-1
J: TRBJ2-3
D: NA

DNA: TGTGCCAGCGGTAATAGCAATCAGCCCCAGCATTTT
CDR3: CASGNSNQPQHF
length: 12
V: TRBV6-5
J: TRBJ1-5
D: NA

DNA: TGTGCCAGCAGGGGGGGAACTGAAGCTTTCTTT
CDR3: CASRGGTEAFF
length: 11
V: TRBV2
J: TRBJ1-1
D: NA

DNA: TGTGCCAGCAGCCCCCGACTAGCGGGGGAACAAGAGACCCAGTACTTC
CDR3: CASSPRLAGEQETQYF
length: 16
V: TRBV11-2
J: TRBJ2-5
D: TRBD2

DNA: TGCGCCAGCAGCCAAGATTGGGTGGGCTCGGGCGTCTCCGGGGAGCTGTTTTTT
CDR3: CASSQDWVGSGVSGELFF
length: 18
V: TRBV4-1
J: TRBJ2-2
D: NA

DNA: TGTGCCAGCAGCCAAGGGTCGGTTAGCGGGAGTAGCACAGATACGCAGTATTTT
CDR3: CASSQGSVSGSSTDTQYF
length: 18
V: TRBV3-1/TRBV3-2
J: TRBJ2-3
D: TRBD2

DNA: TGTGCAAGTCGCTTAAGGGCACCGGGGACAGGGGGCTGCCATGAGCAGTTCTTC
CDR3: CASRLRAPGTGGCHEQFF
length: 18
V: TRBV12-2
J: TRBJ2-1
D: NA

DNA: TGCAGTGCTAGTGGGCCTAGCGGAACCTACGAGCAGTACTTC
CDR3: CSASGPSGTYEQYF
length: 14
V: TRBV20-1
J: TRBJ2-7
D: TRBD2

DNA: TGTGCCAGCAGCCAAGCCCGGGGGCCCCCGGCTGAGCAGTTCTTC
CDR3: CASSQARGPPAEQFF
length: 15
V: TRBV3-1/TRBV3-2
J: TRBJ2-1
D: NA

DNA: TGTGCCAGCAGCGTTTTTCGGACAGGGGGGTTGAACACCATATATTTT
CDR3: CASSVFRTGGLNTIYF
length: 16
V: TRBV2
J: TRBJ1-3
D: TRBD1

DNA: TGTGCCAGCAGTGAGTCTCTAGCGGGGGGCAGAGATACGCAGTATTTT
CDR3: CASSESLAGGRDTQYF
length: 16
V: TRBV6-1
J: TRBJ2-3
D: TRBD2

DNA: TGTGCCAGCAGCCCGAACTCGGACAGGGGAGAGACCCAGTACTTC
CDR3: CASSPNSDRGETQYF
length: 15
V: TRBV7-9
J: TRBJ2-5
D: TRBD1

DNA: TGTGCCAGCAGTTCGGGCCTTAATCAGCCCCAGCATTTT
CDR3: CASSSGLNQPQHF
length: 13
V: TRBV28
J: TRBJ1-5
D: NA

DNA: TGTGCCAGCAGTGAGGACTTTAATGAAAAACTGTTTTTT
CDR3: CASSEDFNEKLFF
length: 13
V: TRBV6-1
J: TRBJ1-4
D: NA

DNA: TGTGCCAGCAGCTTAGTAGGGGGCTTAGGTGAAAAACTGTTTTTT
CDR3: CASSLVGGLGEKLFF
length: 15
V: TRBV7-9
J: TRBJ1-4
D: TRBD1

DNA: TGTGCCAGCAGCAACCCCGGGGGGGCCGGGAGAGAGACCCAGTACTTC
CDR3: CASSNPGGAGRETQYF
length: 16
V: TRBV11-3
J: TRBJ2-5
D: TRBD2